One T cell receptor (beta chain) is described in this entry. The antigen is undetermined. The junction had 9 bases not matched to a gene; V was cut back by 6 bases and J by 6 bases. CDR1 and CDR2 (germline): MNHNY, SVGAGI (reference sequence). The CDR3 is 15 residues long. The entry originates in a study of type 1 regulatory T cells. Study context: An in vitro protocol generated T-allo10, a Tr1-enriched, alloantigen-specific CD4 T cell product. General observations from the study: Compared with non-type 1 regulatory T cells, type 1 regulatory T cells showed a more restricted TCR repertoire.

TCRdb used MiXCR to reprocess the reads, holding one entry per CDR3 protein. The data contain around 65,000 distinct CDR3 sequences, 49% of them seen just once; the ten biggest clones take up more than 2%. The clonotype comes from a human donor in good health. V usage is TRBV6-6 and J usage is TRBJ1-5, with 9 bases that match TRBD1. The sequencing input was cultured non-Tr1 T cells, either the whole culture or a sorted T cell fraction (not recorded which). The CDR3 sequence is CASRLGTGRSQPQHF. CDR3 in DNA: TGTGCCAGCAGATTAGGGACAGGGCGAAGTCAGCCCCAGCATTTT.